What follows are 24 T cell receptor beta chains derived from one specimen sequenced in a study of blood T cell repertoires in COVID-19. Produced via immunoSEQ multiplex PCR; TCRdb's table is partial and in-frame only. The sample lists 150,000 to 200,000 clones; 75% to 85% were seen once. The sample was peripheral blood. Receptor source: a woman aged 80 or over with COVID-19, enrolled during active disease.

The DNA for the CDR3 is TGTGCCAGCAGTGAAGAGCGGTCGGCGAACACCGGGGAGCTGTTTTTT. Residues: CASSEERSANTGELFF. This chain links TRBV2 with TRBJ2-2; D is possibly TRBD2 (5 bases). V lost 1 base and J lost 0, with 9 bases in between. The CDR3 is 16 amino acids. Germline values: CDR1 SNHLY, CDR2 FYNNEI.

The count of this clone is one. J is TRBJ1-6 and V is TRBV7-2; weak D call: TRBD1 (5 bases). V dropped 1 base and J dropped 6 bases, with 22 bases sitting between them. The CDR3 contains 19 residues. Germline V lookup: CDR1 SGHTA, CDR2 FQGNSA. The CDR3 region is CASSLVRGVAGVGNSPLHF. CDR3 coding DNA: TGTGCCAGCAGCTTAGTTCGGGGGGTAGCGGGGGTAGGTAATTCACCCCTCCACTTT.

This chain uses TRBV28 with TRBJ2-1; a weak D match, TRBD2 (6 bases). The ends were cut back, 2 bases at V and 5 bases at J, with 19 bases in the middle. CDR1 is MDHEN, CDR2 SYDVKM, per germline. The CDR3 is made up of 17 amino acids. The CDR3: CASSLNPGLAGHNEQFF. The CDR3 nucleotides read TGTGCCAGCAGTTTAAACCCGGGACTTGCAGGACACAATGAGCAGTTCTTC.

The V call is TRBV1, the J call TRBJ2-2; the table's D call of TRBD2 was not tested on the DNA. TRBV1 constitutes a pseudogene. The length of the CDR3 is 18 residues. The chain's CDR3 is CTSSQEGRGLVRNGELFF. The CDR3 nucleotides are TGCACCAGCAGCCAAGAGGGGAGGGGACTAGTACGTAACGGGGAGCTGTTTTTT.

This chain connects TRBV2 to TRBJ1-2; 9 nucleotides match TRBD1. Per germline, CDR1 SNHLY and CDR2 FYNNEI. The CDR3 is made up of 12 amino acids. Losses at the gene ends were 6 bases for V and 5 bases for J; bases not matched to a gene: 1. This CDR3 is CASRGTGYGYTF. The CDR3 DNA sequence: TGTGCCAGCAGGGGGACAGGGTATGGCTACACCTTC.

The chain has TRBV6-1 and TRBJ2-1, with a possible D match to TRBD2 (6 bases). V was clipped by 6 bases and J by 5 bases, with 17 bases between them. The germline V gene encodes CDR1 MNHNS and CDR2 SASEGT. CDR3 length: 15 amino acids. CDR3 protein: CASSSPRGGNNEQFF. CDR3 DNA sequence: TGTGCCAGCAGCTCGCCCCGTGGGGGGAACAATGAGCAGTTCTTC.

This chain connects TRBV5-5 to TRBJ1-4, with D unresolved. This CDR3 spans 13 amino acids. V was shortened by 0 bases and J by 6 bases, with 6 bases between the two germline ends. CDR1 is SGHKS and CDR2 is YYEKEE in the germline V gene (reference sequence). This CDR3 is CASSLDTDEKLFF. CDR3 DNA: TGTGCCAGCAGCTTGGATACGGATGAAAAACTGTTTTTT.

The chain couples TRBV27 to TRBJ2-1; 8 bases align to TRBD1. V lost 4 bases to trimming and J lost 6 bases; unmatched junction nucleotides: 5. CDR1 and CDR2 (germline): MNHEY, SMNVEV (reference sequence). The CDR3 is 14 residues long. The CDR3 protein is CASSSGTGANEQFF. The DNA for the CDR3 is TGTGCCAGCAGTTCCGGGACAGGTGCCAATGAGCAGTTCTTC.

The CDR3 DNA reads TGTGCCACCAGTGACCGGACGGGACAGGGGTTCAATGAGCAGTTCTTC. The encoded protein is CATSDRTGQGFNEQFF. The J gene is TRBJ2-1, the V gene TRBV24-1; 10 bases are shared with TRBD1. Germline values: CDR1 KGHDR, CDR2 SFDVKD. J lost 6 bases, V lost 4 bases, and 8 bases had no gene match. The CDR3 extends over 16 amino acids.

This chain connects TRBV6-5 to TRBJ2-7; 7 positions agree with TRBD1. This CDR3 is built from 14 residues. Germline V gene data show CDR1 as MNHEY and CDR2 as SVGAGI. The ends lost 5 bases at V and 6 bases at J; junction bases unmatched: 10. This CDR3 is CASSKSQGIGEQYF. The CDR3 coding sequence is TGTGCCAGCAGTAAGTCACAGGGGATTGGCGAGCAGTACTTC.

This chain connects TRBV19 to TRBJ2-7; 15 bases agree with TRBD2. CDR3 length: 15 residues. Germline CDR1 and CDR2: LNHDA and SQIVND (reference sequence). With 6 bases clipped from V and 3 bases from J, the junction kept 3 bases outside the gene matches. The CDR3 region is CASRSGLAGGYEQYF. The CDR3 DNA reads TGTGCCAGTAGATCGGGACTAGCGGGAGGCTACGAGCAGTACTTC.

The chain carries TRBV24-1 and TRBJ1-5, with D unclear. The V end lost 1 base, the J end lost 6 bases, and 12 bases lay between the germline ends. Germline V lookup: CDR1 KGHDR, CDR2 SFDVKD. This CDR3 has 15 residues. The chain's CDR3 is CATSDLPPGGQPQHF. CDR3 DNA: TGTGCCACCAGTGATTTACCGCCGGGTGGTCAGCCCCAGCATTTT.

The rearrangement uses TRBV12-3 or TRBV12-4 and TRBJ2-1, with a tentative D call TRBD2 (5 bases). The CDR3 contains 12 residues. V shed 6 bases and J shed 4 bases, with 7 bases lying between them. DNA for the CDR3: TGTGCCAGCAGCCGGGGATACAATGAGCAGTTCTTC. Translated, it gives CASSRGYNEQFF.

The rearrangement joins TRBV5-1 to TRBJ2-7; D perhaps matches TRBD2 (5 bases). The CDR3 loop spans 14 amino acids. The V and J ends lost 4 bases and 3 bases respectively, with 14 bases between them. Per germline, CDR1 SGHRS and CDR2 YFSETQ. The CDR3 DNA is TGCGCCAGCAGCCCGAGGGCTGGTCACTACGAGCAGTACTTC. Translation: CASSPRAGHYEQYF.

This clone was detected only a few times. The chain uses TRBV28 and TRBJ2-5, with a possible D match to TRBD1 (6 bases). This CDR3 region has 15 residues. Germline CDR1 and CDR2: MDHEN and SYDVKM. Between the trimmed V and J ends, which lost 6 bases and 0 bases, there was a span of 14 bases. CDR3 residues: CASSLGQTYQETQYF. The CDR3 DNA follows: TGTGCCAGCAGCTTAGGACAGACTTACCAAGAGACCCAGTACTTC. The full variable domain, with the rest looked up from reference TRBV28 and TRBJ2-5, is DVKVTQSSRYLVKRTGEKVFLECVQDMDHENMFWYRQDPGLGLRLIYFSYDVKMKEKGDIPEGYSVSREKKERFSLILESASTNQTSMYLCASSLGQTYQETQYFGPGTRLLVL.

The chain uses TRBV28 and TRBJ1-5, with no clear D. Germline CDR1 reads MDHEN; CDR2 reads SYDVKM. Trimming cost V 0 bases and J 6 bases, with 6 bases left between them. This CDR3 is built from 13 residues. CDR3 coding DNA: TGTGCCAGCAGTTTATGGTCCGGTCAGCCCCAGCATTTT. Translated: CASSLWSGQPQHF. The whole variable domain, filled in from reference TRBV28 and TRBJ1-5, reads DVKVTQSSRYLVKRTGEKVFLECVQDMDHENMFWYRQDPGLGLRLIYFSYDVKMKEKGDIPEGYSVSREKKERFSLILESASTNQTSMYLCASSLWSGQPQHFGDGTRLSIL.

The chain combines TRBV5-6 with TRBJ2-2; D ambiguous. The germline gives CDR1 SGHDT, CDR2 YYEEEE. The CDR3 consists of 13 residues. Trimming took 3 bases from V and 0 from J, leaving 3 bases between them. This chain's CDR3 is CASSSANTGELFF. The CDR3 region has the DNA TGTGCCAGCAGCTCTGCGAACACCGGGGAGCTGTTTTTT. Full variable domain (outside the CDR3, taken from reference TRBV5-6 and TRBJ2-2): DAGVTQSPTHLIKTRGQQVTLRCSPKSGHDTVSWYQQALGQGPQFIFQYYEEEERQRGNFPDRFSGHQFPNYSSELNVNALLLGDSALYLCASSSANTGELFFGEGSRLTVL.

This clone has at least ten counts. The V gene is TRBV7-3, the J gene TRBJ1-6; possibly TRBD1 for D (6 bases). This CDR3 comprises 13 residues. Trimming took off 5 bases at V and 8 bases at J, with 10 bases between the two ends. CDR1 SGHTA and CDR2 FQGTGA come from the germline V gene. The DNA for the CDR3 is TGTGCCAGCAGCGCTTACAGGGATTCACCCCTCCACTTT. Protein sequence: CASSAYRDSPLHF. Variable domain in full (rest from reference TRBV7-3 and TRBJ1-6): GAGVSQTPSNKVTEKGKYVELRCDPISGHTALYWYRQSLGQGPEFLIYFQGTGAADDSGLPNDRFFAVRPEGSVSTLKIQRTERGDSAVYLCASSAYRDSPLHFGNGTRLTVT.

The chain combines TRBV19 with TRBJ2-7; TRBD2 is a possible D gene (6 bases). The CDR3 contains 15 residues. V was cut by 1 base and J by 4 bases, with 14 bases left in between. Germline V gene lookup returns CDR1 LNHDA and CDR2 SQIVND (reference sequence). The CDR3, as DNA: TGTGCCAGTAGTATAGGGGTCGGGAGATCTTACGAGCAGTACTTC. It specifies CASSIGVGRSYEQYF.

The chain has TRBV7-9 and TRBJ2-2; 8 nucleotides match TRBD2. This CDR3 has 16 residues. Per the germline V gene, CDR1 is SEHNR and CDR2 is FQNEAQ (reference sequence). Trimming took 2 bases from V and 3 from J; bases not matched to a gene: 5. Here the CDR3 DNA reads TGTGCCAGCAGCTTATTGTCGGGAGGGGACACCGGGGAGCTGTTTTTT. Residues: CASSLLSGGDTGELFF.

This chain links TRBV14 with TRBJ1-2; D ambiguous. This CDR3 contains 15 residues. V lost 0 bases to trimming and J lost 7 bases, with 15 bases between them. Germline CDR1 and CDR2: SGHDN and FVKESK. CDR3 nucleotide sequence: TGTGCCAGCAGCCAAGACCACGGGAATATGGGTGGCTACACCTTC. It encodes CASSQDHGNMGGYTF.

This rearrangement joins TRBV10-3 to TRBJ1-5; weak D call: TRBD1 (5 bases). CDR3 length equals 15 residues. Per the germline V gene, CDR1 is ENHRY and CDR2 is SYGVKD. Trimming cost V 10 bases and J 2 bases, with 18 bases left between them. The CDR3 DNA reads as TGTGCCACCGCTCCCCCGGGGGGAGGCAATCAGCCCCAGCATTTT. As protein: CATAPPGGGNQPQHF.

V usage is TRBV7-9 and J usage is TRBJ1-2; maybe TRBD1 (6 bases). Per the germline V gene, CDR1 is SEHNR and CDR2 is FQNEAQ (reference sequence). Trimming stripped 1 base from V and 2 bases from J, with 11 bases between. The CDR3 extends over 15 amino acids. CDR3 in DNA: TGTGCCAGCAGCTTAGGGACAGCTAAAAACTATGGCTACACCTTC. It specifies CASSLGTAKNYGYTF.

This chain uses TRBV5-4 with TRBJ2-7; TRBD1 matches at 7 bases. CDR3 length equals 14 residues. Germline CDR1 is SGHNT and CDR2 is YYREEE (reference sequence). V trimming: 2 bases; J trimming: 1 base; junction bases outside the gene matches: 3. CDR3 amino acids: CASSFPGQSYEQYF. Here the CDR3 DNA reads TGTGCCAGCAGCTTTCCGGGACAGTCCTACGAGCAGTACTTC. The full variable domain, with the rest looked up from reference TRBV5-4 and TRBJ2-7, is ETGVTQSPTHLIKTRGQQVTLRCSSQSGHNTVSWYQQALGQGPQFIFQYYREEENGRGNFPPRFSGLQFPNYSSELNVNALELDDSALYLCASSFPGQSYEQYFGPGTRLTVT.